This is a list of T cell receptor beta chains from one sample in a study of shared clonotypes between healthy human individuals. Some clones are missing from TCRdb's copy, which holds only in-frame ones; the method was immunoSEQ multiplex PCR. The table records 2 million to 2.5 million clones, about 95% of them present only once. Sequencing was performed on naive CD8+ T cells sorted from blood. These receptors were collected from a man aged 18 to 29 in good health. CDR3s include the opening cysteine and the closing phenylalanine or tryptophan. Fields, in order: CDR3 DNA, CDR3 protein, D gene, clone size, V gene, J gene. A D gene is named only where the DNA matches it firmly. Some rows mark clone size as missing; the rest say once, few, many or name a class of expanded clone.

TGCAGCGTCCTGGGACTAGCGTCTATGGCCTACGAGCAGTACTTC,CSVLGLASMAYEQYF,TRBD2,.,TRBV29-1,TRBJ2-7
TGTGCCAGCAGTGTTCCGGGACAGTTAGCCAAAAACATTCAGTACTTC,CASSVPGQLAKNIQYF,TRBD1,.,TRBV6-1,TRBJ2-4
TGTGCCAGCAGCACGACAGGGGGCAGAACAGATACGCAGTATTTT,CASSTTGGRTDTQYF,TRBD1,.,TRBV6-5,TRBJ2-3
TGTGCCAGCAGCTTACGCGGCTACGAGCAGTACTTC,CASSLRGYEQYF,.,once,TRBV7-2,TRBJ2-7
TGTGCCAGCAGCGTGCTTAGCACAGATACGCAGTATTTT,CASSVLSTDTQYF,.,.,TRBV9,TRBJ2-3
TGCGCCAGCGGCCAAGACACAGGGGAAGAGGAAAAACTGTTTTTT,CASGQDTGEEEKLFF,TRBD1,.,TRBV4-1,TRBJ1-4
TGTGCCAGCAGCCCCTGGGCAGGGGTTGAAAAACTGTTTTTT,CASSPWAGVEKLFF,.,.,TRBV7-2,TRBJ1-4
TGTGCCAGCAGCAAAGGACTAGCGGGAGGGTTAAGCACAGATACGCAGTATTTT,CASSKGLAGGLSTDTQYF,TRBD2,.,TRBV7-2,TRBJ2-3
TGTGCCAGCAGTTTAATTGGGGCAGTTGCCTACGAGCAGTACTTC,CASSLIGAVAYEQYF,.,.,TRBV27,TRBJ2-7
TGTGCCAGCACGGGGGCTCCAACCTACGAGCAGTACTTC,CASTGAPTYEQYF,.,.,TRBV6-1,TRBJ2-7
TGCGCCAGCAGCCTCATCGACAGTTCCTACGAGCAGTACTTC,CASSLIDSSYEQYF,.,few,TRBV4-1,TRBJ2-7
TGTGCCAGCAGTTATACAGGCATGAACACTGAAGCTTTCTTT,CASSYTGMNTEAFF,.,.,TRBV6-5,TRBJ1-1
TGTGCCAGCAGTCCCCCGGGGGGTTATGCAGGGGCTAACTATGGCTACACCTTC,CASSPPGGYAGANYGYTF,.,.,TRBV7-2,TRBJ1-2
TGTGCCAGCAGACAGGCCCAAGAGACCCAGTACTTC,CASRQAQETQYF,.,.,TRBV11-2,TRBJ2-5
TGTGCCAGCAGCTTAGCAGGGGGTGCCACTGAAGCTTTCTTT,CASSLAGGATEAFF,.,once,TRBV7-6,TRBJ1-1
TGTGCCTGGAGCCCATCCGGGACCCCCGGTTCACCCCTCCACTTT,CAWSPSGTPGSPLHF,.,.,TRBV30,TRBJ1-6
TGTGCCAGCAGTGATCCTAGGGGGGGCCCGGAGACCCAGTACTTC,CASSDPRGGPETQYF,.,.,TRBV6-1,TRBJ2-5
TGTGCCAGCAGCTTATCGACAGACCCGACCGGGGAGCTGTTTTTT,CASSLSTDPTGELFF,.,.,TRBV7-9,TRBJ2-2
TGTGCCAGCAGTTTATTGGACAGCTTGACATCTGGGGCCAACGTCCTGACTTTC,CASSLLDSLTSGANVLTF,.,.,TRBV28,TRBJ2-6
TGTGCCAGCGTCAGAAACACTGGGAGAAACTATGGCTACACCTTC,CASVRNTGRNYGYTF,.,.,TRBV25-1,TRBJ1-2
TGTGCCAGCTCACCTCCGGGTCCTCTGAACACTGAAGCTTTCTTT,CASSPPGPLNTEAFF,.,.,TRBV18,TRBJ1-1
TGTGCCTGGAGGCCGGGACAGAGCTATGGCTACACCTTC,CAWRPGQSYGYTF,TRBD1,.,TRBV30,TRBJ1-2
TGTGCCAGCCAAGACCTAGCGAGGAAGAGTGAGCAGTTCTTC,CASQDLARKSEQFF,.,.,TRBV27,TRBJ2-1
TGTGCCAGCAGTGTGGAGGACAGGTCAAGCAATCAGCCCCAGCATTTT,CASSVEDRSSNQPQHF,TRBD1,.,TRBV2,TRBJ1-5
TGTGCCAGCAGTCACGGGACTGACTCCTACGAGCAGTACTTC,CASSHGTDSYEQYF,.,once,TRBV28,TRBJ2-7
TGTGCCAGCAGTTTTCCTCCGGGACTAGGGACAGATACGCAGTATTTT,CASSFPPGLGTDTQYF,TRBD2,.,TRBV28,TRBJ2-3
TGTGCCAGCAGCTACGACGGACAGGGCCACTACTATGGCTACACCTTC,CASSYDGQGHYYGYTF,TRBD1,.,TRBV5-5,TRBJ1-2
TGTGCCAGCAGCCCTGCTGCCGCAGGGGCTTCCTACGAGCAGTACTTC,CASSPAAAGASYEQYF,.,.,TRBV9,TRBJ2-7
TGTGCCAGCCTTGAGGTTAATTCCCACGAGCAGTACTTC,CASLEVNSHEQYF,.,.,TRBV7-2,TRBJ2-7
TGTGCCAGCAGCTCTCGTGGAGTTGGAGATACGCAGTATTTT,CASSSRGVGDTQYF,.,.,TRBV7-9,TRBJ2-3
TGCGCCAGCAGCCAAGACTGGGCCCCCTACGAGCAGTACTTC,CASSQDWAPYEQYF,.,.,TRBV4-1,TRBJ2-7
TGTGCCAGCAGCTTAAGCAGGGGCGAAGAAAAACTGTTTTTT,CASSLSRGEEKLFF,.,.,TRBV7-9,TRBJ1-4
TGTGCCAGCAGTCCCAGCGTCGGACAGTTGAACACCGGGGAGCTGTTTTTT,CASSPSVGQLNTGELFF,.,.,TRBV27,TRBJ2-2
TGTGCCAGCTCGAGGGATGGGAGCTCCTACGAGCAGTACTTC,CASSRDGSSYEQYF,.,.,TRBV18,TRBJ2-7
TGCGCCAGCAGCTCCGAGCGGGGAACCGGGGAGCTGTTTTTT,CASSSERGTGELFF,TRBD2,.,TRBV5-1,TRBJ2-2
TGCAGCGTTGGGAGGGCAGGGGGAAGCACCGGGGAGCTGTTTTTT,CSVGRAGGSTGELFF,.,.,TRBV29-1,TRBJ2-2
TGTGCCTGGAGTGTTCACACTTCCTACGAGCAGTACTTC,CAWSVHTSYEQYF,.,.,TRBV30,TRBJ2-7
TGTGCCAGCAGCTTAAGTGTGGTAGAGACCCAGTACTTC,CASSLSVVETQYF,.,.,TRBV11-2,TRBJ2-5
TGTGCCACTGGACCGGGACTAGTAAATACCTACGAGCAGTACTTC,CATGPGLVNTYEQYF,TRBD2,.,TRBV19,TRBJ2-7
TGCGCCAGCAGCTTCGAATTTTCCGAGAGGGAGCAGTACTTC,CASSFEFSEREQYF,.,few,TRBV5-1,TRBJ2-7
TGTGCCAGCAGCCAAGTGGTGACAGGAACCTACGAGCAGTACTTC,CASSQVVTGTYEQYF,.,once,TRBV4-2,TRBJ2-7
TGCGCCAGCAGCCATCCGGGACAGGGAAGTGTGACCCAGTACTTC,CASSHPGQGSVTQYF,TRBD1,.,TRBV4-1,TRBJ2-5
TGTGCCAGCAGCTCGACAGGTCTGGCTGGGGCCAACGTCCTGACTTTC,CASSSTGLAGANVLTF,.,.,TRBV5-4,TRBJ2-6
TGTGCCAGCAGCCAAGAAGGGGAAACACCCCCCCCAGATACGCAGTATTTT,CASSQEGETPPPDTQYF,.,.,TRBV14,TRBJ2-3
TGTGCCAGCAGCTTAACTTTTCAAGAGACCCAGTACTTC,CASSLTFQETQYF,.,.,TRBV11-2,TRBJ2-5
TGTGCCAGCAGTTTACAGGGGGCGGATACTGAAGCTTTCTTT,CASSLQGADTEAFF,TRBD1,.,TRBV27,TRBJ1-1
TGTGCCACCAGCAGCTTTACTTACACAGGTCCAACTAATGAAAAACTGTTTTTT,CATSSFTYTGPTNEKLFF,.,.,TRBV15,TRBJ1-4
TGTGCCAGTAGTTGGGTAGGGACTGTCCAAGAGACCCAGTACTTC,CASSWVGTVQETQYF,.,.,TRBV19,TRBJ2-5
TGCGCCAGCAGACCCTACAGGGGGAACGGGGCCAACGTCCTGACTTTC,CASRPYRGNGANVLTF,TRBD1,.,TRBV23-1,TRBJ2-6
TGCGCCAGCAGCCAGGAACAGGGGGCAATTAGTTACGAGCAGTACTTC,CASSQEQGAISYEQYF,TRBD1,.,TRBV4-1,TRBJ2-7